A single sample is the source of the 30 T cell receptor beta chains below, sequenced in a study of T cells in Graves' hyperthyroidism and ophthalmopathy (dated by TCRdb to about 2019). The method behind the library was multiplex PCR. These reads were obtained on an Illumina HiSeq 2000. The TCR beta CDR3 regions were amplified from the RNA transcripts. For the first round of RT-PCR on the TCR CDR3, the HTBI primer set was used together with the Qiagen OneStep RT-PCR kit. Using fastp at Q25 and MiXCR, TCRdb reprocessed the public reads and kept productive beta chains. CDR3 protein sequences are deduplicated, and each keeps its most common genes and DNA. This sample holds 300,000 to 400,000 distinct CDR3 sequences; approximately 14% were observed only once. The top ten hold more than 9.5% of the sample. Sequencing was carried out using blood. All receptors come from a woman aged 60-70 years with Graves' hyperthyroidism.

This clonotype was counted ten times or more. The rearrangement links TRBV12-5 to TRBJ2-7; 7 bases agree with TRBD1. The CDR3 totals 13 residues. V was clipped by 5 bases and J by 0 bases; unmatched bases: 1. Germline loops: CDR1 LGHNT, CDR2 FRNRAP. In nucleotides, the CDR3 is TGTGCTAGTGGTACAGGGGACTCCTACGAGCAGTACTTC. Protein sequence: CASGTGDSYEQYF.

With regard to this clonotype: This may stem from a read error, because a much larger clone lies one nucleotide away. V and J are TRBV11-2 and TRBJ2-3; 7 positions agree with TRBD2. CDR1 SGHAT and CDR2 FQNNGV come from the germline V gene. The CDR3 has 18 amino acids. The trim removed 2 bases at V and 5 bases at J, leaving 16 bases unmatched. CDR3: CASSLTGAGVLSEDTQYF. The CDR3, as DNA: TGTGCCAGCAGCTTAACGGGCGCGGGGGTCCTTTCGGAAGATACGCAGTATTTT.

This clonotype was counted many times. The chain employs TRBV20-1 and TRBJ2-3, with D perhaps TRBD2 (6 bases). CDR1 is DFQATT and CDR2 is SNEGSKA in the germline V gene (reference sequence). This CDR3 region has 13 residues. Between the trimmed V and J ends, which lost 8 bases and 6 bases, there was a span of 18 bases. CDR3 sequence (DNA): TGCAGTTACGCATCGGCGGGGACGGATACGCAGTATTTT. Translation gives CSYASAGTDTQYF.

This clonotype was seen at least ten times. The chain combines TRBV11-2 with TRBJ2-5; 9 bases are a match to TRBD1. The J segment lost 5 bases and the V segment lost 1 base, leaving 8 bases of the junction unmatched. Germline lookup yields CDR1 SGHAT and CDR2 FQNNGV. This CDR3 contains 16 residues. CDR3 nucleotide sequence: TGTGCCAGCAGCTTAGGGTGGACAGGGGCCCTGGAGACCCAGTACTTC. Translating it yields CASSLGWTGALETQYF.

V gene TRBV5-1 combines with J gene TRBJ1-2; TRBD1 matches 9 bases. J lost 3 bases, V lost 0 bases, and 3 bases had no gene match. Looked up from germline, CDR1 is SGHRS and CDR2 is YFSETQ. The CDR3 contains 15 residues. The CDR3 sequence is CASSLAGTGYYGYTF. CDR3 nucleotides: TGCGCCAGCAGCTTGGCGGGGACAGGGTACTATGGCTACACCTTC.

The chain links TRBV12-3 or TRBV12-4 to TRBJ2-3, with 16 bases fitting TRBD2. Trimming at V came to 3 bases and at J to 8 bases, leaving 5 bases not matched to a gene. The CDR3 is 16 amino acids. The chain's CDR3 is CASSLGTSGRGGTQYF. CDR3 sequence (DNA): TGTGCCAGCAGTTTGGGGACTAGCGGGAGGGGCGGTACGCAGTATTTT.

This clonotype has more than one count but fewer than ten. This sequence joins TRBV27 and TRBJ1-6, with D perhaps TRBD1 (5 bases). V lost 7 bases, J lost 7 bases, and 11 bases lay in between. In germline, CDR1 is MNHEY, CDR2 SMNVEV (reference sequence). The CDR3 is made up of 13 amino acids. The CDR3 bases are TGTGCCAGCAAAAGGGGAGCCAATTCACCCCTCCACTTT. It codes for CASKRGANSPLHF.

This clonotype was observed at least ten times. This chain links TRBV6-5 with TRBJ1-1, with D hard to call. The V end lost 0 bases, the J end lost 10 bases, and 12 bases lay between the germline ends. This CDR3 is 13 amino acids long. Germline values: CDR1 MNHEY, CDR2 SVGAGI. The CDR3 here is CASSYSPSRPAFF. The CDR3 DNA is TGTGCCAGCAGTTACTCCCCCTCCCGGCCAGCTTTCTTT.

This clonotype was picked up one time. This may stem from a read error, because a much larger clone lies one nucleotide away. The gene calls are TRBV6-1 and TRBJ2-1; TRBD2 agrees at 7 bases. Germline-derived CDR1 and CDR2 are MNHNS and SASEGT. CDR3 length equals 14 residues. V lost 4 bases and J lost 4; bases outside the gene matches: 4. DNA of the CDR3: TGTGCCAGCAGTGGATACGGGGGGTACAATGAGCAGTTCTTC. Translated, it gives CASSGYGGYNEQFF.

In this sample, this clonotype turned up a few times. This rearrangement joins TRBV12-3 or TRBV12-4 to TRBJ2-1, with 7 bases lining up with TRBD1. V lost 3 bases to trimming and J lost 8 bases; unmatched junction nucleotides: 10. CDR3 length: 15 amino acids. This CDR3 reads CASSFRGPDRDEQFF. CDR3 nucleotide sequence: TGTGCCAGCAGTTTTAGAGGCCCCGACAGGGATGAGCAGTTCTTC.

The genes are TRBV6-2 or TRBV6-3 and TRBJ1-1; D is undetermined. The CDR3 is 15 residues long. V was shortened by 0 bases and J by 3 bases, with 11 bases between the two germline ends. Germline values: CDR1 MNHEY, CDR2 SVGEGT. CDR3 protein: CASSYSIEQHTEAFF. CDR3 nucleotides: TGTGCCAGCAGTTACTCGATTGAACAGCACACTGAAGCTTTCTTT.

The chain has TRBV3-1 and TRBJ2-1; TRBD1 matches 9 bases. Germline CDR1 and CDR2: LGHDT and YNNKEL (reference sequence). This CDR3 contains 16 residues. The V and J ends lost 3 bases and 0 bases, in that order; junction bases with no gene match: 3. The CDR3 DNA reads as TGTGCCAGCAGCCACCTGACAGGGGGCTCCTACAATGAGCAGTTCTTC. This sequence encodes CASSHLTGGSYNEQFF.

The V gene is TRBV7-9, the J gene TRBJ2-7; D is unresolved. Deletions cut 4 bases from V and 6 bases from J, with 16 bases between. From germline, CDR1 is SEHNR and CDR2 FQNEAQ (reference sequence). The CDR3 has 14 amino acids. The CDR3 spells CASSSRLEWAEQYF. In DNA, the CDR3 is TGTGCCAGCAGCTCCCGGCTTGAGTGGGCCGAGCAGTACTTC.

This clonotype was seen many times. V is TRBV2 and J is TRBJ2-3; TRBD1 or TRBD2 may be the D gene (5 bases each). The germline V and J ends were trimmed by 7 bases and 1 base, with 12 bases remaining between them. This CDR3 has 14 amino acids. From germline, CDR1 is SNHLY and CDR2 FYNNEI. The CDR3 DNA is TGTGCCAGCACCGGGGACGAGCGCACAGATACGCAGTATTTT. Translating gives CASTGDERTDTQYF.

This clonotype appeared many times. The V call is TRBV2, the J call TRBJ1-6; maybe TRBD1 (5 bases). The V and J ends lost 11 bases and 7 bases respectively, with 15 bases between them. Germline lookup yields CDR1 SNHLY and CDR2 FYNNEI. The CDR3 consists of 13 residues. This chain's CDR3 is CAGRGQRNSPLHF. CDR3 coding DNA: TGTGCCGGACGGGGCCAGAGGAATTCACCCCTCCACTTT.

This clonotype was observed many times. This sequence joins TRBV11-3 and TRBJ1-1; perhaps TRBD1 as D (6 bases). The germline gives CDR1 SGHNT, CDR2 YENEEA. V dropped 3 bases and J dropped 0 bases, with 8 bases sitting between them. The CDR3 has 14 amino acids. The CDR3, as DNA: TGTGCCAGCAGCTTTACAGGGATGAACACTGAAGCTTTCTTT. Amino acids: CASSFTGMNTEAFF.

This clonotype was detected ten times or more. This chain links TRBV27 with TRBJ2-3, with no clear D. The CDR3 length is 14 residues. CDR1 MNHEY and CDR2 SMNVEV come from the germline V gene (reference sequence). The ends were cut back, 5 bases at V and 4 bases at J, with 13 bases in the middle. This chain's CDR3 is CASSRGPGPDTQYF. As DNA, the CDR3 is TGTGCCAGCAGTCGCGGACCCGGGCCAGATACGCAGTATTTT.

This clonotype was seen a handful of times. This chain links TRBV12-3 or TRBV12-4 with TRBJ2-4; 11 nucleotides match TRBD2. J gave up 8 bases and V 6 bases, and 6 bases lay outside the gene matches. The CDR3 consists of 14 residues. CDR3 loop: CASRPGLAVDIQYF. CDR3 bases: TGTGCCAGCAGACCGGGACTAGCGGTGGACATTCAGTACTTC.

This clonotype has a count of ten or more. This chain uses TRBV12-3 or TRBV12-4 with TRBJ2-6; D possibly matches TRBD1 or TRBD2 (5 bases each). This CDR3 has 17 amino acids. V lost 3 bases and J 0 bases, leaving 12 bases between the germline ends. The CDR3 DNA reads TGTGCCAGCAGTTTTTCGGGACGAAGCTCTGGGGCCAACGTCCTGACTTTC. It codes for CASSFSGRSSGANVLTF.

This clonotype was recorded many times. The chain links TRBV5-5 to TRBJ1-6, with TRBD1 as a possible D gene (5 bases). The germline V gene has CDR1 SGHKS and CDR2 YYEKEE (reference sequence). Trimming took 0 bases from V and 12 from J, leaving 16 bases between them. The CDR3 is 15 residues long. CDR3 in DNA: TGTGCCAGCAGCTTGGAACATCGAGGGCAGGGACCCCTCCACTTT. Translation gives CASSLEHRGQGPLHF.

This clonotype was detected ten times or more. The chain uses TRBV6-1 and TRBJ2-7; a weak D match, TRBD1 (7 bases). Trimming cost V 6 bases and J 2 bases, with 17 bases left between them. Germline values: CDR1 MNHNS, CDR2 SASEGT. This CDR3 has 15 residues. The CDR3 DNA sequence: TGTGCCAGCAGGCCCACGCGGGACAGCCCCTACGAGCAGTACTTC. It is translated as CASRPTRDSPYEQYF.

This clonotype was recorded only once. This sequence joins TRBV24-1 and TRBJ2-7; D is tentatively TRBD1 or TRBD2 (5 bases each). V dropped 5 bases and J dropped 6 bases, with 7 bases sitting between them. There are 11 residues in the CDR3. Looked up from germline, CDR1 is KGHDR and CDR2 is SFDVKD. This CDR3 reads CATSVGAEQYF. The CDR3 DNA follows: TGTGCCACCAGTGTCGGGGCCGAGCAGTACTTC.

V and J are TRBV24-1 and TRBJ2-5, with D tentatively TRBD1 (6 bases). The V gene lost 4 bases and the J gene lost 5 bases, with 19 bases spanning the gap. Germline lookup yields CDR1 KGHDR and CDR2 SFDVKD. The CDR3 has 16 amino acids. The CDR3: CATSDPRPGTSETQYF. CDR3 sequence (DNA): TGTGCCACCAGTGACCCTCGCCCTGGGACATCGGAGACCCAGTACTTC.

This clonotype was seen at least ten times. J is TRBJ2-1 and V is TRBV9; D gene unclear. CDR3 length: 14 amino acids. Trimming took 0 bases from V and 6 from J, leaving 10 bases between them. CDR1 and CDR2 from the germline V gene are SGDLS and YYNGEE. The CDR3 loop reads CASSVAAATNEQFF. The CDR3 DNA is TGTGCCAGCAGCGTAGCTGCGGCGACCAATGAGCAGTTCTTC.

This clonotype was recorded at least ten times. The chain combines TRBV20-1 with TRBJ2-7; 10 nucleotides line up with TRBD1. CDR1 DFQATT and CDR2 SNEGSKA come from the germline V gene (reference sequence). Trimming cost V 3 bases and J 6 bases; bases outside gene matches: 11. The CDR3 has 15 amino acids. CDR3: CSASEPGQGTIEQYF. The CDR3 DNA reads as TGCAGTGCTAGTGAACCGGGACAGGGGACGATCGAGCAGTACTTC.

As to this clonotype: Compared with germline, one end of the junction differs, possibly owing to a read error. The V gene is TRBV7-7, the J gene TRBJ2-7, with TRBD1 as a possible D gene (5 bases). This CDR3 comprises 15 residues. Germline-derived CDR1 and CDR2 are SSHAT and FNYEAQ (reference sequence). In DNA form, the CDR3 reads TGTGCTAGCAGCTTAGGTGAGGCAGGGACCTACGAGCAGTACTTC. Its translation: CASSLGEAGTYEQYF.

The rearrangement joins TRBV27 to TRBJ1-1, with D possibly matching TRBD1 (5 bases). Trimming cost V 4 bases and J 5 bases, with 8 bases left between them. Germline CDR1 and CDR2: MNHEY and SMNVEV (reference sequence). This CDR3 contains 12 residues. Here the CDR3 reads CASSSGRTEAFF. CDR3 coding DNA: TGTGCCAGCAGTTCGGGGCGGACTGAAGCTTTCTTT.

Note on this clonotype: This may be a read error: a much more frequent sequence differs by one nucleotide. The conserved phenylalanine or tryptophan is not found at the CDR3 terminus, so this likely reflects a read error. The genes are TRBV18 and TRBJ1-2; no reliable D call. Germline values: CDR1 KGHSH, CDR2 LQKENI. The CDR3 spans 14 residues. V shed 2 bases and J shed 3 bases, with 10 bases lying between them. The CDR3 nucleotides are TGTGCCAGCTCACCAGGCGAAGGCGACTATGGCTACACCTTA. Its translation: CASSPGEGDYGYTL.

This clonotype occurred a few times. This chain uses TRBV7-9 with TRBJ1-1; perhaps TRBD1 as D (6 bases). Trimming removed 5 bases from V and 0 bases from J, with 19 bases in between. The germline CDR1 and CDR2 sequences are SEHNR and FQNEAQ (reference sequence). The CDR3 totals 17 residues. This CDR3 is CASSLSGGGPLNTEAFF. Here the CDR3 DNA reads TGTGCCAGCAGCCTGAGCGGAGGGGGTCCTTTGAACACTGAAGCTTTCTTT.

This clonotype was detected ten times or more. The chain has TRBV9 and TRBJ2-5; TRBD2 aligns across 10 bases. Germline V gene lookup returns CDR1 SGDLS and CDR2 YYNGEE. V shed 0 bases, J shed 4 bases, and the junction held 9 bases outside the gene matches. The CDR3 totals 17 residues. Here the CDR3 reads CASSVAPRSSGRETQYF. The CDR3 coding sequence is TGTGCCAGCAGCGTAGCCCCTCGGTCTAGCGGGAGAGAGACCCAGTACTTC.